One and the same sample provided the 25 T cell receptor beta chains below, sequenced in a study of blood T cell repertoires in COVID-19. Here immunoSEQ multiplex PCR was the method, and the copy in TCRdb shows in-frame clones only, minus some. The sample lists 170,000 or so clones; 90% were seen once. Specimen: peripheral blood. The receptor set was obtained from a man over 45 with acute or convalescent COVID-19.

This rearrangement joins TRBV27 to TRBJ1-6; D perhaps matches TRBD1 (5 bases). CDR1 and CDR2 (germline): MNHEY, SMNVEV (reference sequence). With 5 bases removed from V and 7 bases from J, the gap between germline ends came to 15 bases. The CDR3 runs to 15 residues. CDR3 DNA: TGTGCCAGCAGTATCCTGGGGGAGGGAAATTCACCCCTCCACTTT. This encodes CASSILGEGNSPLHF.

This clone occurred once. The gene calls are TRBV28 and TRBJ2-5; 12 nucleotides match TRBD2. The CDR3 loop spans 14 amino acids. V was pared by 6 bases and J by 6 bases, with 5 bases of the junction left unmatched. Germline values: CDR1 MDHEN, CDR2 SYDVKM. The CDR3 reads CASRTSGRIQTQYF. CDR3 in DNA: TGTGCCAGCAGAACTAGCGGGAGGATTCAGACCCAGTACTTC. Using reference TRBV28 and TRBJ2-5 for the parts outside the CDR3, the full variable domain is DVKVTQSSRYLVKRTGEKVFLECVQDMDHENMFWYRQDPGLGLRLIYFSYDVKMKEKGDIPEGYSVSREKKERFSLILESASTNQTSMYLCASRTSGRIQTQYFGPGTRLLVL.

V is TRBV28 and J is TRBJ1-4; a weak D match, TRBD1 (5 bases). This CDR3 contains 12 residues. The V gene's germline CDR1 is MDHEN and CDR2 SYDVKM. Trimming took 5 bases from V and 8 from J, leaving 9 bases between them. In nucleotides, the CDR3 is TGTGCCAGCAGTCAAGGGGTCGAAAAACTGTTTTTT. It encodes CASSQGVEKLFF.

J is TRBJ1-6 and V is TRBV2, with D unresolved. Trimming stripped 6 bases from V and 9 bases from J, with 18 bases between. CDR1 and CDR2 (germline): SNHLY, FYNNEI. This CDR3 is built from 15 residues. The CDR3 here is CASSREFTVSSPLHF. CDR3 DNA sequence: TGTGCCAGCAGCCGTGAGTTTACGGTATCTTCACCCCTCCACTTT.

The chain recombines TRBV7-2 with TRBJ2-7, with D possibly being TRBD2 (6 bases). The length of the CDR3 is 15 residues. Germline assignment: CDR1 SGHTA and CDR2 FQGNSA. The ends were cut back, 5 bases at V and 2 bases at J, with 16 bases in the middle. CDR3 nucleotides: TGTGCCAGCAGCCTGGGACTGACTCTAACCTACGAGCAGTACTTC. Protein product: CASSLGLTLTYEQYF.

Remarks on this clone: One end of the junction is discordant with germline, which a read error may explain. In nucleotides, the CDR3 is TGCGCCAGCAGCGTAACTACCGGGAAGCTGTTTTTT. Protein sequence: CASSVTTGKLFF. The chain carries TRBV5-1 and TRBJ2-2; perhaps TRBD2 as D (5 bases). The germline CDR1 and CDR2 sequences are SGHRS and YFSETQ. This CDR3 region has 12 residues.

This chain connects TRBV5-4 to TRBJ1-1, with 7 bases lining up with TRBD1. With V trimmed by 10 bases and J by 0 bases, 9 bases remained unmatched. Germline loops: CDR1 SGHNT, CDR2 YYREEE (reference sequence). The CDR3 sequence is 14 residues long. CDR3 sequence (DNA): TGTGCCGGGAAGGCAGGGGGTTTGAACACTGAAGCTTTCTTT. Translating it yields CAGKAGGLNTEAFF.

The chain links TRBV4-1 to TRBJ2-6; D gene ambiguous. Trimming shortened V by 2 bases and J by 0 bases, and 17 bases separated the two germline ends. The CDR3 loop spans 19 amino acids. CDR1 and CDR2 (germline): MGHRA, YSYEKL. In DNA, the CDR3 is TGCGCCAGCAGCCAAAGACATCCTCCACTCTACTCTGGGGCCAACGTCCTGACTTTC. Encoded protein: CASSQRHPPLYSGANVLTF.

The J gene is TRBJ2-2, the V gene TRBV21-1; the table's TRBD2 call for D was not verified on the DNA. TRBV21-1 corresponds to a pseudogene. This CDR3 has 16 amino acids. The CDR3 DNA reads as TGTGCCACCTTCCTGCCAAGCCTTAATCTATCCGGGGAGCTGTTTTTT. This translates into CATFLPSLNLSGELFF.

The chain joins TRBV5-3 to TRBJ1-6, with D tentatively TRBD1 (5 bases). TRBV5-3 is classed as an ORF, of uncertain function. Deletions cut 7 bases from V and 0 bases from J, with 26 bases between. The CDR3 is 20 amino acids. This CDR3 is CARHTRQTRALSSYNSPLHF. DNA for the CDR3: TGTGCCAGACATACAAGACAGACCCGCGCCCTGAGCTCCTATAATTCACCCCTCCACTTT.

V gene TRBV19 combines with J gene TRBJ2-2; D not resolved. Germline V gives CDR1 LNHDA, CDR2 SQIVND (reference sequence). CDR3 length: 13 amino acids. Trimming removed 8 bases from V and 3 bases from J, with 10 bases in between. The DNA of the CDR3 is TGTGCCAGTGGTCAGGTGTACACCGGGGAGCTGTTTTTT. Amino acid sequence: CASGQVYTGELFF.

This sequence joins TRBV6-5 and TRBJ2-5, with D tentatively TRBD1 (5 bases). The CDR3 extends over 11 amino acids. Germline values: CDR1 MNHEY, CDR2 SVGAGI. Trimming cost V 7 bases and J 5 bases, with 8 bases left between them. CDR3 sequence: CASTYRETQYF. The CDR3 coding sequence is TGTGCCAGCACCTACAGGGAGACCCAGTACTTC.

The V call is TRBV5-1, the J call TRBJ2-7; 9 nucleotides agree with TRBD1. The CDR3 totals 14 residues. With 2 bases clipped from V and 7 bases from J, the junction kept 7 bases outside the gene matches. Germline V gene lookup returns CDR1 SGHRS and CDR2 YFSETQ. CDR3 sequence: CASSLGTGLGEQYF. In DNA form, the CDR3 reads TGCGCCAGCAGCTTAGGGACAGGGCTGGGGGAGCAGTACTTC.

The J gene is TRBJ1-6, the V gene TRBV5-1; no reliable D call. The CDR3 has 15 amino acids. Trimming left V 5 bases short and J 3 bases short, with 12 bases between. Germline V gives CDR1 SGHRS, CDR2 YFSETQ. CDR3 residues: CASREEFSYNSPLHF. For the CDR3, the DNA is TGCGCCAGCAGGGAGGAGTTTAGCTATAATTCACCCCTCCACTTT.

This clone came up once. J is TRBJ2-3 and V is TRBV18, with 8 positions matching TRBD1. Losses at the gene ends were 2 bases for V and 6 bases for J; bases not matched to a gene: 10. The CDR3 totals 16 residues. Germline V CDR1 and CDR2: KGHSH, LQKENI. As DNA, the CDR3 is TGTGCCAGCTCACCATTATCCGGGACAGGACCTGATACGCAGTATTTT. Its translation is CASSPLSGTGPDTQYF. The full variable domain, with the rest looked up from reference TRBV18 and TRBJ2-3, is NAGVMQNPRHLVRRRGQEARLRCSPMKGHSHVYWYRQLPEEGLKFMVYLQKENIIDESGMPKERFSAEFPKEGPSILRIQQVVRGDSAAYFCASSPLSGTGPDTQYFGPGTRLTVL.

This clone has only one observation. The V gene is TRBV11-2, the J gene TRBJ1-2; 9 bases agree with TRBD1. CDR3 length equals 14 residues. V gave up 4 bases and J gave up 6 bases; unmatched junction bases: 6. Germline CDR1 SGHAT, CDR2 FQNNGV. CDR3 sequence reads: CASSSGTGFNGYTF. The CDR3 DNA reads TGTGCCAGCAGCTCGGGGACAGGGTTCAATGGCTACACCTTC.

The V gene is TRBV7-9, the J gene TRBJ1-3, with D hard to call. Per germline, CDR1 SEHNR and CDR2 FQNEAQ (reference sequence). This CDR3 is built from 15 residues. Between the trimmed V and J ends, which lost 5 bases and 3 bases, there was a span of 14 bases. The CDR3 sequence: CASSPPVGSGNTIYF. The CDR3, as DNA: TGTGCCAGCAGCCCACCGGTGGGCAGTGGAAACACCATATATTTT.

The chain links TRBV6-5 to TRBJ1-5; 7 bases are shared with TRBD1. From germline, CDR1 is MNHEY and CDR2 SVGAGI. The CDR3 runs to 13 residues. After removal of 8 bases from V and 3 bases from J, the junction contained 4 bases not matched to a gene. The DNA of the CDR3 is TGTGCCAGCGGGGGACAGCTCAATCAGCCCCAGCATTTT. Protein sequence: CASGGQLNQPQHF.

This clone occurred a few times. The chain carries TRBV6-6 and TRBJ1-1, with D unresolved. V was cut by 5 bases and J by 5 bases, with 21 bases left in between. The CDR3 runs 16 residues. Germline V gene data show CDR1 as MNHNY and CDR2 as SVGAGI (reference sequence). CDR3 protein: CASSAMTSGPGTEAFF. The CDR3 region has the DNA TGTGCCAGCAGTGCAATGACATCCGGGCCGGGGACTGAAGCTTTCTTT.

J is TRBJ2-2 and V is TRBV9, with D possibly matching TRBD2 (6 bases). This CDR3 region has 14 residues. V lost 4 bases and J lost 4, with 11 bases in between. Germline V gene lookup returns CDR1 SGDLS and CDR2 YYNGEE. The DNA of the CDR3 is TGTGCCAGCAGCCGGGGGTCTGGCACCGGGGAGCTGTTTTTT. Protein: CASSRGSGTGELFF.

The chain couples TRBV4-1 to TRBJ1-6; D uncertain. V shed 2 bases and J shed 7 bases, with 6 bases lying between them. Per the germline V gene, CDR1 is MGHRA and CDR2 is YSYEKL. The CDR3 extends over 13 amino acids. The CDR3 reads CASSQTENSPLHF. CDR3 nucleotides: TGCGCCAGCAGCCAAACAGAGAATTCACCCCTCCACTTT.

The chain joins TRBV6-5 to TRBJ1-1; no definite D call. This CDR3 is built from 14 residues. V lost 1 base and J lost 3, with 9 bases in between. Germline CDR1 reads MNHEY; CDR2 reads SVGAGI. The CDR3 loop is CASSYLSPDTEAFF. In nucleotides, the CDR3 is TGTGCCAGCAGTTACTTGTCCCCCGACACTGAAGCTTTCTTT.

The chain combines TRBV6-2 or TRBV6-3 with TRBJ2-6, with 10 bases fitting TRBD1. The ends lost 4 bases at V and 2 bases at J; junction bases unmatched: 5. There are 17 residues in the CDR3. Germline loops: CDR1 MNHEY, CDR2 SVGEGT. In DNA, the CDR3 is TGTGCCAGCAGTTCCGCAGGACAGGGGGCTGGGGCCAACGTCCTGACTTTC. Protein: CASSSAGQGAGANVLTF.

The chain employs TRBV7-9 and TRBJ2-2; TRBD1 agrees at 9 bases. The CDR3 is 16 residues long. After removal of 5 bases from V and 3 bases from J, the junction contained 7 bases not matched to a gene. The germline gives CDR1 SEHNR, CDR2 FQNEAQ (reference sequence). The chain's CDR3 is CASSHRQGVDTGELFF. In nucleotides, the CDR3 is TGTGCCAGCAGCCACAGACAGGGGGTGGACACCGGGGAGCTGTTTTTT. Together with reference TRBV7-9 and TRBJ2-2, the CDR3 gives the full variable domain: DTGVSQNPRHKITKRGQNVTFRCDPISEHNRLYWYRQTLGQGPEFLTYFQNEAQLEKSRLLSDRFSAERPKGSFSTLEIQRTEQGDSAMYLCASSHRQGVDTGELFFGEGSRLTVL.

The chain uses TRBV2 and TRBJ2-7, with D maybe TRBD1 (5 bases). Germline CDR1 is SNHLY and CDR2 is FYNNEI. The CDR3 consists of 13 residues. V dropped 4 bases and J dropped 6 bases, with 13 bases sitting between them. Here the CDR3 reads CASSVERQSEQYF. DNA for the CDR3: TGTGCCAGCAGTGTCGAGAGACAGTCCGAGCAGTACTTC.